Detailed here is one T cell receptor beta chain. Antigen: not known. This entry comes from a study of cytomegalovirus exposure and HLA in healthy donors. Study-level points and caveats: Later analysis showed most CMV-associated TCR beta chains appearing HLA-restricted. Reportedly, TCR beta sequences accurately predicted HLA-A and HLA-B alleles in most subjects.

Samples came from healthy bone marrow donors. V was shortened by 4 bases and J by 3 bases, with 17 bases between the two germline ends. The germline V gene has CDR1 LNHDA and CDR2 SQIVND (reference sequence). The CDR3 has 16 amino acids. The PCR employed 60 Vbeta primers together with 13 Jbeta primers. TCRdb's copy holds only in-frame clones and misses some; the assay was immunoSEQ multiplex PCR. This table has under 200,000 clones, about three quarters appearing once. The chain employs TRBV19 and TRBJ2-3; a weak D match, TRBD1 (6 bases). This clonotype was sampled from a woman in her twenties or thirties in good health and CMV-seronegative. Sequencing was carried out using PBMCs. The CDR3 DNA reads TGTGCCAGTAGTAACGGACAGATAGCATGGACAGATACGCAGTATTTT. This translates into CASSNGQIAWTDTQYF.